The 25 T cell receptor beta chains reported below all come from one sample, sequenced in a study of blood T cell repertoires in COVID-19. Using immunoSEQ multiplex PCR, the repertoire was profiled, and TCRdb retains in-frame clones only, with some absent. The sample lists some 120,000 clones, roughly 82% occurring once. The sequenced sample consisted of peripheral blood. The origin of the receptors is a human donor in a cohort sampled during active COVID-19.

The gene calls are TRBV7-2 and TRBJ2-1; TRBD1 aligns across 8 bases. J gave up 10 bases and V 6 bases, and 8 bases lay outside the gene matches. This CDR3 region has 13 residues. Germline values: CDR1 SGHTA, CDR2 FQGNSA. CDR3 coding DNA: TGTGCCAGCAGGCCACGGACAGGGATCGAGCAGTTCTTC. Its protein product is CASRPRTGIEQFF.

This sequence joins TRBV28 and TRBJ1-3; no reliable D call. This CDR3 is 17 amino acids long. V lost 4 bases and J lost 0, with 16 bases in between. Germline V lookup: CDR1 MDHEN, CDR2 SYDVKM. CDR3 sequence: CASSSRTPVSSGNTIYF. CDR3 in DNA: TGTGCCAGCAGTTCCCGAACACCCGTTTCCTCTGGAAACACCATATATTTT. Full variable domain (rest looked up from reference TRBV28 and TRBJ1-3): DVKVTQSSRYLVKRTGEKVFLECVQDMDHENMFWYRQDPGLGLRLIYFSYDVKMKEKGDIPEGYSVSREKKERFSLILESASTNQTSMYLCASSSRTPVSSGNTIYFGEGSWLTVV.

This clone has a handful of counts. V and J are TRBV19 and TRBJ1-4; D not certain. Germline lookup yields CDR1 LNHDA and CDR2 SQIVND (reference sequence). There are 12 residues in the CDR3. The V end was cut by 0 bases, the J end by 11 bases, with 7 bases between. CDR3 loop: CASSIDREKLFF. The CDR3 DNA reads as TGTGCCAGTAGTATAGATCGCGAGAAACTGTTTTTT.

This clone was found once. This chain joins TRBV7-9 and TRBJ2-1, with 8 bases fitting TRBD2. This CDR3 comprises 12 residues. Germline V gene lookup returns CDR1 SEHNR and CDR2 FQNEAQ (reference sequence). V was pared by 6 bases and J by 8 bases, with 3 bases of the junction left unmatched. The chain's CDR3 is CASRISGDEQFF. The CDR3 bases are TGTGCCAGCAGGATTAGCGGGGATGAGCAGTTCTTC.

V gene TRBV6-1 combines with J gene TRBJ2-5, with TRBD2 matching 9 bases. The V gene end was trimmed by 3 bases and the J gene end by 5 bases; junction bases not matched to a gene: 13. The CDR3 is made up of 17 amino acids. Germline V gives CDR1 MNHNS, CDR2 SASEGT. The CDR3 spells CASSDRSTSGGLETQYF. DNA of the CDR3: TGTGCCAGCAGTGATCGATCGACTAGCGGAGGGTTGGAGACCCAGTACTTC.

The CDR3 bases are TGCGCCAGCAGCTTTGAAGCGGACTACGAGCAGTACTTC. This encodes CASSFEADYEQYF. The chain couples TRBV5-1 to TRBJ2-7; D might be TRBD2 (5 bases). Germline loops: CDR1 SGHRS, CDR2 YFSETQ. This CDR3 is 13 amino acids long. The germline V and J ends were trimmed by 2 bases and 3 bases, with 9 bases remaining between them.

In its sample, this clone was seen once. V usage is TRBV5-8 and J usage is TRBJ2-7; TRBD1 is a possible D gene (6 bases). The V end lost 1 base, the J end lost 2 bases, and 10 bases lay between the germline ends. The CDR3 totals 14 residues. Per germline, CDR1 SGHTS and CDR2 YDEGEE. The CDR3 protein is CASSLSGTTYEQYF. CDR3 in DNA: TGTGCCAGCAGCTTGTCGGGGACAACCTACGAGCAGTACTTC.

This chain's CDR3 is CASSQDLSGSPYEQYF. As DNA, the CDR3 is TGTGCCAGCAGCCAAGATCTAAGCGGGTCCCCCTACGAGCAGTACTTC. The chain has TRBV4-2 and TRBJ2-7; tentative D call: TRBD2 (6 bases). Trimming left V 0 bases short and J 2 bases short, with 14 bases between. The CDR3 covers 16 residues. Per the germline V gene, CDR1 is LGHNA and CDR2 is YNFKEQ.

The rearrangement links TRBV9 to TRBJ1-1; D remains ambiguous. The germline CDR1 and CDR2 sequences are SGDLS and YYNGEE. The CDR3 covers 13 residues. Trimming cost V 2 bases and J 4 bases, with 9 bases left between them. The CDR3 loop is CASSVVGSTEAFF. The CDR3 bases are TGTGCCAGCAGCGTCGTCGGGAGCACTGAAGCTTTCTTT.

The rearrangement links TRBV20-1 to TRBJ2-1; 9 nucleotides agree with TRBD2. The germline gives CDR1 DFQATT, CDR2 SNEGSKA (reference sequence). J was trimmed by 4 bases and V by 3 bases; bases with no gene match: 7. The CDR3 is 15 amino acids. The CDR3 nucleotides read TGCAGTGCTAGTTCTCCTAGCGGGGCATACAATGAGCAGTTCTTC. Protein product: CSASSPSGAYNEQFF.

This sequence joins TRBV5-8 and TRBJ2-1; TRBD2 agrees at 7 bases. Germline-derived CDR1 and CDR2 are SGHTS and YDEGEE. This CDR3 comprises 20 residues. V dropped 1 base and J dropped 0; count of bases not matched to a gene: 16. DNA of the CDR3: TGTGCCAGCAGCTTGTTCGGTCCGGGAGGCGAGGTGAACTCCTACAATGAGCAGTTCTTC. Amino acid sequence: CASSLFGPGGEVNSYNEQFF.

The V call is TRBV6-6, the J call TRBJ2-5; D is ambiguous. The CDR3 sequence is 12 residues long. Per the germline V gene, CDR1 is MNHNY and CDR2 is SVGAGI (reference sequence). Trimming took 5 bases from V and 1 from J, leaving 5 bases between them. The CDR3 coding sequence is TGTGCCAGCAGTCGCCTCCAAGAGACCCAGTACTTC. It yields the protein CASSRLQETQYF.

The table lists this clone with a count of one. J is TRBJ1-2 and V is TRBV20-1; a weak D match, TRBD1 (5 bases). Germline CDR1 is DFQATT and CDR2 is SNEGSKA (reference sequence). The CDR3 extends over 11 amino acids. The V and J ends lost 2 bases and 8 bases respectively, with 9 bases between them. This chain's CDR3 is CSARQGTGYTF. As DNA, the CDR3 is TGCAGTGCTAGACAGGGTACCGGCTACACCTTC.

The CDR3 loop reads CASSSHGGGNYEQYF. The CDR3 nucleotides are TGTGCCAGCAGCTCCCATGGGGGAGGGAACTACGAGCAGTACTTC. The chain combines TRBV28 with TRBJ2-7, with 7 nucleotides matching TRBD2. Trimming removed 6 bases from V and 3 bases from J; junction bases left unmatched: 11. From germline, CDR1 is MDHEN and CDR2 SYDVKM. This CDR3 is 15 amino acids long.

CDR3 nucleotides: TGTGCCAGCAGCTTGGGTGGGCTAGCGGCCAAAAACATTCAGTACTTC. It encodes CASSLGGLAAKNIQYF. The chain recombines TRBV5-6 with TRBJ2-4; D possibly corresponds to TRBD2 (6 bases). Germline V lookup: CDR1 SGHDT, CDR2 YYEEEE. The germline V and J ends were trimmed by 0 bases and 1 base, with 11 bases remaining between them. The CDR3 loop spans 16 amino acids.

The chain recombines TRBV6-5 with TRBJ2-7, with TRBD1 identical over 7 bases. Germline lookup yields CDR1 MNHEY and CDR2 SVGAGI. The CDR3 extends over 13 amino acids. The J segment lost 3 bases and the V segment lost 6 bases, leaving 5 bases of the junction unmatched. CDR3 sequence: CASSLTGNYEQYF. CDR3 nucleotide sequence: TGTGCCAGCAGCTTGACAGGGAACTACGAGCAGTACTTC.

The V gene is TRBV7-3, the J gene TRBJ2-1; D is perhaps TRBD2 (6 bases). V was trimmed by 1 base and J by 4 bases, leaving 11 bases between them. This CDR3 comprises 15 residues. CDR1 is SGHTA and CDR2 is FQGTGA in the germline V gene. The CDR3 nucleotides are TGTGCCAGCAGCTTAAGGGGACTCCTATACAATGAGCAGTTCTTC. This encodes CASSLRGLLYNEQFF.

This chain uses TRBV12-3 or TRBV12-4 with TRBJ1-1, with D maybe TRBD1 (6 bases). The CDR3 sequence is 12 residues long. Trimming pared 6 bases from V and 11 bases from J, leaving 16 bases between. CDR3 protein: CASRTTGSAAFF. The CDR3 bases are TGTGCCAGCAGGACAACAGGGTCGGCGGCTTTCTTT.

The chain joins TRBV7-8 to TRBJ1-2; a weak D match, TRBD1 (6 bases). Trimming cost V 1 base and J 4 bases, with 10 bases left between them. Germline lookup yields CDR1 SGHVS and CDR2 FQNEAQ. The CDR3 is 14 amino acids. DNA for the CDR3: TGTGCCAGCAGCTTAGAGACAGGTCTCTATGGCTACACCTTC. This codes for CASSLETGLYGYTF.

The chain has TRBV7-9 and TRBJ1-1; no clear D. V lost 3 bases and J lost 1, with 15 bases in between. Germline CDR1 SEHNR, CDR2 FQNEAQ (reference sequence). The CDR3 sequence is 16 residues long. CDR3 sequence: CASSFSVSEQNTEAFF. The DNA for the CDR3 is TGTGCCAGCAGCTTCTCGGTATCGGAGCAGAACACTGAAGCTTTCTTT. The whole variable domain, remainder taken from reference TRBV7-9 and TRBJ1-1, is DTGVSQNPRHKITKRGQNVTFRCDPISEHNRLYWYRQTLGQGPEFLTYFQNEAQLEKSRLLSDRFSAERPKGSFSTLEIQRTEQGDSAMYLCASSFSVSEQNTEAFFGQGTRLTVV.

In the case of this clone: One end of the junction fails to match germline, which may point to a read error. This chain joins TRBV6-1 and TRBJ2-1; TRBD2 aligns across 10 bases. The CDR3 length is 16 residues. CDR1 and CDR2 (germline): MNHNS, SASEGT. CDR3 residues: CASSQAGGSSYNEQFF. The DNA of the CDR3 is TGTGCCAGCAGTCAAGCGGGAGGGAGCTCCTACAATGAGCAGTTCTTC.

The chain recombines TRBV6-1 with TRBJ2-3; TRBD2 aligns across 9 bases. The CDR3 sequence is 16 residues long. With 4 bases clipped from V and 1 base from J, the junction kept 6 bases outside the gene matches. Germline V gene sequence: CDR1 MNHNS, CDR2 SASEGT. CDR3 sequence: CASSVTAGGRTDTQYF. The CDR3 DNA reads as TGTGCCAGCAGTGTAACGGCGGGAGGGCGCACAGATACGCAGTATTTT.

The chain carries TRBV10-2 and TRBJ2-1; TRBD2 matches 11 bases. This CDR3 contains 14 residues. The germline V gene has CDR1 WSHSY and CDR2 SAAADI. Germline trimming cut 6 bases from V and 6 bases from J; bases unmatched to any gene: 4. In nucleotides, the CDR3 is TGCGCCAGCAGAGCTAGCGGGGGGTCCAATGAGCAGTTCTTC. It encodes CASRASGGSNEQFF.

The sample holds one count of this clone. The gene calls are TRBV6-5 and TRBJ2-7; TRBD1 matches 8 bases. V was clipped by 5 bases and J by 3 bases; unmatched bases: 6. The CDR3 spans 14 residues. From germline, CDR1 is MNHEY and CDR2 SVGAGI. The DNA for the CDR3 is TGTGCCAGCAGTAATCAGGGGGCAAGCTACGAGCAGTACTTC. This sequence encodes CASSNQGASYEQYF.

This clone was counted a single time. The gene calls are TRBV7-2 and TRBJ1-2; 7 nucleotides agree with TRBD1. CDR3 length: 15 amino acids. V shed 4 bases, J shed 5 bases, and the junction held 10 bases outside the gene matches. Germline CDR1 SGHTA, CDR2 FQGNSA. CDR3 in DNA: TGTGCCAGCAGCTCTGGACAGGCAAGGGTTTATGGCTACACCTTC. It specifies CASSSGQARVYGYTF.